One sample yielded the 4 T cell receptor beta chains listed below, sequenced in a study of a mutant IDH1 vaccine in newly diagnosed glioma. Time point meaning: baseline, week 1 (first vaccination visit). Treatment described: pre-vaccination baseline after standard-of-care therapy. The protocol was immunoSEQ multiplex PCR, while the TCRdb copy is restricted to in-frame clones and leaves out a portion. The sample has 25,000 to 35,000 clones; 70% to 90% are singletons. Material: PBMCs, obtained from a glioma patient treated with radiotherapy, temozolomide or both. The receptors stem from a woman between 40 and 50 years old with glioma.

In this sample, this clone turned up once. The chain carries TRBV6-5 and TRBJ1-2; the D gene is possibly TRBD1 (6 bases). The CDR3 extends over 13 amino acids. Between the trimmed V and J ends, which lost 4 bases and 4 bases, there was a span of 10 bases. Germline CDR1 MNHEY, CDR2 SVGAGI. The CDR3 nucleotides read TGTGCCAGCAGTTTAGGGGACACCTATGGCTACACCTTC. Translating it yields CASSLGDTYGYTF.

The chain employs TRBV10-1 and TRBJ2-2, with D unclear. CDR1 is WNHNN and CDR2 is SYGVQD in the germline V gene (reference sequence). This CDR3 is built from 11 residues. V shed 4 bases and J shed 7 bases, with 4 bases lying between them. Written as DNA, the CDR3 is TGCGCCAGCAGTGCAGGCGGGGAGCTGTTTTTT. Protein sequence: CASSAGGELFF.

V gene TRBV6-5 combines with J gene TRBJ2-1; D uncertain. Per germline, CDR1 MNHEY and CDR2 SVGAGI. There are 11 residues in the CDR3. The germline V and J ends were trimmed by 4 bases and 5 bases, with 3 bases remaining between them. The DNA for the CDR3 is TGTGCCAGCAGTTCCCACAATGAGCAGTTCTTC. Amino acid sequence: CASSSHNEQFF.

The chain combines TRBV10-2 with TRBJ2-2; the match to TRBD2 covers 11 bases. The CDR3 consists of 14 residues. Trimming cost V 9 bases and J 4 bases; bases outside gene matches: 4. Looked up from germline, CDR1 is WSHSY and CDR2 is SAAADI. The DNA of the CDR3 is TGCGCCAGTGGACTAGCGGGCGCCACCGGGGAGCTGTTTTTT. The encoded protein is CASGLAGATGELFF.